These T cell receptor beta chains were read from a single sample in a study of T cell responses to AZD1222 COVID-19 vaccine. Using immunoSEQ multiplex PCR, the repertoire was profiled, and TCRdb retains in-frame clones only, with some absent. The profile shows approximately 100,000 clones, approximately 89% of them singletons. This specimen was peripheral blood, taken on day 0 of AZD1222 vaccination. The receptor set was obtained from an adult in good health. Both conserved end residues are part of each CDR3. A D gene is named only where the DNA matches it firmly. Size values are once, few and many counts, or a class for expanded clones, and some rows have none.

CASSYGTVNSGNTIYF	TGTGCCAGCAGTTACGGGACGGTTAACTCTGGAAACACCATATATTTT	-	TRBV6-5	TRBJ1-3	-
CASSLFGGVAGGRPEQYF	TGTGCCAGCAGCCTATTTGGTGGGGTAGCGGGGGGGCGTCCCGAGCAGTACTTC	-	TRBV7-2	TRBJ2-7	TRBD2
CASSPQVGPQHF	TGTGCCAGCTCACCACAGGTAGGGCCCCAGCATTTT	few	TRBV18	TRBJ1-5	-
CASSPGQNNEKLFF	TGCGCCAGCAGCCCGGGACAGAATAATGAAAAACTGTTTTTT	-	TRBV5-1	TRBJ1-4	TRBD1
CASSLRAPTSGGDEQFF	TGTGCCAGCAGTTTAAGGGCCCCGACTAGCGGGGGTGATGAGCAGTTCTTC	-	TRBV27	TRBJ2-1	TRBD2
CAWRRDRVRTGELFF	TGTGCCTGGAGGCGGGACAGGGTGAGGACCGGGGAGCTGTTTTTT	-	TRBV30	TRBJ2-2	TRBD1
CASSLGGGDQPQHF	TGTGCCAGCAGCTTAGGTGGGGGGGATCAGCCCCAGCATTTT	few	TRBV13	TRBJ1-5	-
CASSGLELFF	TGTGCCTCTAGCGGGCTGGAACTGTTTTTT	once	TRBV28	TRBJ1-4	-
CASSSLAGNIQYF	TGTGCCAGCAGCTCCCTAGCGGGGAACATTCAGTACTTC	-	TRBV12-3/TRBV12-4	TRBJ2-4	TRBD2
CASSTLPGSEAFF	TGTGCCAGCAGCACGCTACCCGGGTCTGAAGCTTTCTTT	-	TRBV5-4	TRBJ1-1	-
CASSLTSSYEQYF	TGCGCCAGCAGCTTGACTAGCTCCTACGAGCAGTACTTC	-	TRBV5-1	TRBJ2-7	-
CASSLVGSGELFF	TGCGCCAGCAGCTTGGTAGGTTCCGGGGAGCTGTTTTTT	-	TRBV5-1	TRBJ2-2	-
CASSGGLAGAREQFF	TGCGCCAGCAGCGGGGGACTAGCGGGGGCACGGGAGCAGTTCTTC	-	TRBV5-1	TRBJ2-1	TRBD2
CASSFDRAGNTIYF	TGTGCCAGCAGCTTTGACAGGGCTGGAAACACCATATATTTT	once	TRBV5-4	TRBJ1-3	TRBD1
CASSPQWTGPNTGELFF	TGTGCCAGCAGTCCCCAATGGACAGGGCCGAACACCGGGGAGCTGTTTTTT	-	TRBV28	TRBJ2-2	TRBD1
CASSESGPGDEKLFF	TGTGCCAGCAGCGAATCAGGACCTGGGGATGAAAAACTGTTTTTT	-	TRBV7-3	TRBJ1-4	-
CASSERGGLSYEQYF	TGTGCCAGCAGTGAAAGAGGGGGTCTTTCCTACGAGCAGTACTTC	-	TRBV6-1	TRBJ2-7	-
CASSFEGGDTQYF	TGTGCCAGCAGCTTTGAGGGGGGAGATACGCAGTATTTT	-	TRBV7-2	TRBJ2-3	-
CASSFPTGGTEKLFF	TGTGCCAGCAGCTTTCCGACGGGGGGGACTGAAAAACTGTTTTTT	-	TRBV5-6	TRBJ1-4	-
CSHPGPYGYTF	TGCAGTCACCCAGGGCCCTATGGCTACACCTTC	-	TRBV20-1	TRBJ1-2	-
CASSSPGLATEQFF	TGTGCCAGTAGTTCACCGGGACTAGCGACTGAGCAGTTCTTC	once	TRBV19	TRBJ2-1	TRBD2
CASSGRADSPLHF	TGTGCCAGCAGTGGCAGGGCCGATTCACCCCTCCACTTT	-	TRBV2	TRBJ1-6	-
CVAAGTVNYNSPLHF	TGTGTTGCCGCCGGGACAGTCAACTATAATTCACCCCTCCACTTT	-	TRBV6-5	TRBJ1-6	TRBD1
CAWSVGSGVNYGYTF	TGTGCCTGGAGTGTGGGCTCAGGGGTTAACTATGGCTACACCTTC	-	TRBV30	TRBJ1-2	-
CASHTGGASYEQYF	TGTGCCAGTCATACAGGGGGCGCATCCTACGAGCAGTACTTC	-	TRBV28	TRBJ2-7	TRBD1
CASSIWTGDQPQHF	TGTGCCAGTAGTATATGGACAGGGGACCAGCCCCAGCATTTT	-	TRBV19	TRBJ1-5	TRBD1
CASRRGTQDTEAFF	TGTGCCAGTAGAAGGGGGACTCAGGACACTGAAGCTTTCTTT	-	TRBV19	TRBJ1-1	-
CASSLAQGKNSPLHF	TGTGCCAGCAGCTTGGCCCAGGGGAAGAATTCACCCCTCCACTTT	-	TRBV5-4	TRBJ1-6	-
CASSLRASGTGGKNTEAFF	TGTGCCAGCAGCTTGCGAGCCTCCGGGACAGGGGGCAAGAACACTGAAGCTTTCTTT	-	TRBV7-2	TRBJ1-1	TRBD1